The 23 T cell receptor beta chains presented below share a single source sample, sequenced in a study of early T cells in non-severe SARS-CoV-2 infection. TCRdb passed the 5' RACE reads through MiXCR, listing each CDR3 protein once. The sample yields some 91,000 distinct CDR3 sequences, around 10% seen once. The sample here was whole blood, taken at baseline. The source is an adult who was a healthcare worker with PCR-confirmed SARS-CoV-2 infection or an uninfected control (not recorded which).

This clonotype was counted only a few times. The chain combines TRBV12-3 or TRBV12-4 with TRBJ2-3; 9 bases are shared with TRBD2. The CDR3 is 14 amino acids. Germline trimming cut 6 bases from V and 1 base from J; bases unmatched to any gene: 2. CDR3 in DNA: TGTGCCAGCAGGAGACTAGCGGGCACAGATACGCAGTATTTT. This translates into CASRRLAGTDTQYF.

This clonotype appeared a few times. The chain is built from TRBV7-2 and TRBJ2-1, with TRBD1 matching 7 bases. CDR3 length: 13 residues. V was clipped by 4 bases and J by 7 bases; unmatched bases: 4. Germline V lookup: CDR1 SGHTA, CDR2 FQGNSA. For the CDR3, the DNA is TGTGCCAGCAGCTCGGACAGGAGGAATGAGCAGTTCTTC. Its protein product is CASSSDRRNEQFF.

This clonotype was recorded many times. V usage is TRBV20-1 and J usage is TRBJ1-5, with TRBD1 identical over 10 bases. CDR3 length: 14 residues. CDR1 is DFQATT and CDR2 is SNEGSKA in the germline V gene (reference sequence). Trimming cost V 5 bases and J 3 bases; bases outside gene matches: 4. The CDR3 loop is CSAGTGAYNQPQHF. The DNA for the CDR3 is TGCAGTGCTGGGACAGGGGCCTACAATCAGCCCCAGCATTTT.

The V and J genes are TRBV19 and TRBJ2-5; D may be TRBD2 (6 bases). The CDR3 runs to 15 residues. V was cut by 5 bases and J by 2 bases, with 15 bases left in between. In germline, CDR1 is LNHDA, CDR2 SQIVND (reference sequence). The CDR3 region is CASSLGGIRQETQYF. CDR3 bases: TGTGCCAGTAGTCTCGGCGGGATTAGGCAAGAGACCCAGTACTTC.

This clonotype appeared many times. V usage is TRBV6-6 and J usage is TRBJ2-1; TRBD1 matches 10 bases. The CDR3 consists of 14 residues. The germline gives CDR1 MNHNY, CDR2 SVGAGI (reference sequence). After removal of 6 bases from V and 7 bases from J, the junction contained 6 bases not matched to a gene. CDR3 protein: CASSFGQGGNEQFF. In nucleotides, the CDR3 is TGTGCCAGCAGCTTTGGACAGGGGGGGAATGAGCAGTTCTTC.

In this sample, this clonotype turned up a few times. The chain carries TRBV7-2 and TRBJ2-1; D is tentatively TRBD1 or TRBD2 (5 bases each). V shed 5 bases and J shed 3 bases, with 11 bases lying between them. Germline V gives CDR1 SGHTA, CDR2 FQGNSA. This CDR3 comprises 14 residues. This chain's CDR3 is CASSPMGVYNEQFF. The CDR3 DNA reads as TGTGCCAGCAGCCCCATGGGGGTCTACAATGAGCAGTTCTTC.

This clonotype was observed at least ten times. The rearrangement joins TRBV5-8 to TRBJ2-7; D possibly uses TRBD1 or TRBD2 (5 bases each). Germline CDR1 SGHTS, CDR2 YDEGEE. The CDR3 has 14 residues. V was trimmed by 6 bases and J by 1 base, leaving 14 bases between them. CDR3 amino acids: CASTEPGRSYEQYF. In DNA, the CDR3 is TGTGCCAGCACAGAGCCGGGACGGTCCTACGAGCAGTACTTC. Filled out from reference TRBV5-8 and TRBJ2-7, the complete variable domain reads EAGVTQSPTHLIKTRGQQATLRCSPISGHTSVYWYQQALGLGLQFLLWYDEGEERNRGNFPPRFSGRQFPNYSSELNVNALELEDSALYLCASTEPGRSYEQYFGPGTRLTVT.

This clonotype turned up a few times. This rearrangement joins TRBV12-3 or TRBV12-4 to TRBJ2-7, with 8 bases fitting TRBD2. V gave up 2 bases and J gave up 4 bases; unmatched junction bases: 4. This CDR3 contains 14 residues. The CDR3 reads CASSLLAGPYEQYF. CDR3 sequence (DNA): TGTGCCAGCAGTTTACTAGCGGGTCCTTACGAGCAGTACTTC.

In this sample, this clonotype turned up a few times. This chain's CDR3 is CAISATSGSDTQYF. The CDR3 region has the DNA TGTGCCATCAGTGCGACTAGTGGTTCAGATACGCAGTATTTT. V and J are TRBV10-3 and TRBJ2-3; a possible D gene is TRBD2 (6 bases). CDR1 and CDR2 from the germline V gene are ENHRY and SYGVKD. V was shortened by 4 bases and J by 4 bases, with 12 bases between the two germline ends. CDR3 size: 14 residues.

This clonotype was found many times. The V and J genes are TRBV6-6 and TRBJ1-1; D unclear. Germline loops: CDR1 MNHNY, CDR2 SVGAGI (reference sequence). This CDR3 region has 14 residues. Deletions cut 2 bases from V and 1 base from J, with 8 bases between. CDR3 bases: TGTGCCAGCAGTTACGTCGCCGCGAACACTGAAGCTTTCTTT. Protein sequence: CASSYVAANTEAFF.

This clonotype was detected ten times or more. V usage is TRBV7-9 and J usage is TRBJ1-5, with 7 bases identical to TRBD1. Germline assignment: CDR1 SEHNR and CDR2 FQNEAQ (reference sequence). The CDR3 consists of 15 residues. Trimming removed 5 bases from V and 2 bases from J; junction bases left unmatched: 6. The CDR3, as DNA: TGTGCCAGCAGCGCGCTAGGACAGGGCAATCAGCCCCAGCATTTT. Translated: CASSALGQGNQPQHF.

Ten or more counts support this clonotype. The V and J genes are TRBV29-1 and TRBJ1-1; tentative D call: TRBD1 (5 bases). Trimming took off 1 base at V and 1 base at J, with 7 bases between the two ends. The CDR3 contains 13 residues. Germline V gene data show CDR1 as SQVTM and CDR2 as ANQGSEA. CDR3 in DNA: TGCAGCGTTGAAGGACAGCAGAACACTGAAGCTTTCTTT. Translation gives CSVEGQQNTEAFF.

The chain carries TRBV12-3 or TRBV12-4 and TRBJ2-2; D remains ambiguous. The CDR3 contains 11 residues. Trimming removed 3 bases at V and 8 bases at J, with 4 bases between. CDR3 sequence (DNA): TGTGCCAGCAGTTTGCTTGGGGAGCTGTTTTTT. It translates to CASSLLGELFF.

Notes on this clonotype: Possible read error: a much larger clone is one base away. The chain recombines TRBV14 with TRBJ1-6; D gene uncertain. Germline lookup yields CDR1 SGHDN and CDR2 FVKESK. V lost 5 bases, J lost 7 bases, and 15 bases lay in between. CDR3 length: 15 residues. Written as DNA, the CDR3 is TGTGCCAGCAGCGTGGAAGCGGTAGAAAATTCACCCCTCCACTTT. Translating gives CASSVEAVENSPLHF.

Ten or more counts support this clonotype. This chain links TRBV29-1 with TRBJ1-2; no definite D call. The CDR3 loop spans 12 amino acids. The germline V gene has CDR1 SQVTM and CDR2 ANQGSEA. V was trimmed by 2 bases and J by 7 bases, leaving 11 bases between them. The CDR3 DNA reads TGCAGCGTTGAACGGGGAGACATTGGCTACACCTTC. It translates to CSVERGDIGYTF.

The sample holds many counts of this clonotype. The V gene is TRBV7-9, the J gene TRBJ2-7; D call uncertain. Trimming shortened V by 1 base and J by 1 base, and 14 bases separated the two germline ends. Germline V CDR1 and CDR2: SEHNR, FQNEAQ (reference sequence). The CDR3 sequence is 16 residues long. The CDR3 spells CASSLVSLPTSYEQYF. CDR3 in DNA: TGTGCCAGCAGCTTAGTAAGTCTCCCTACATCCTACGAGCAGTACTTC.

The chain joins TRBV5-6 to TRBJ2-2; D perhaps matches TRBD2 (7 bases). The CDR3 is made up of 16 amino acids. The germline V gene encodes CDR1 SGHDT and CDR2 YYEEEE. Trimming took off 5 bases at V and 4 bases at J, with 18 bases between the two ends. The CDR3 DNA reads TGTGCCAGCAGGGGGGGGCTTTCCCCAGTCACCGGGGAGCTGTTTTTT. Translated, it gives CASRGGLSPVTGELFF.

The rearrangement links TRBV2 to TRBJ2-1; TRBD1 is a possible D gene (5 bases). Germline lookup yields CDR1 SNHLY and CDR2 FYNNEI. V lost 8 bases, J lost 10 bases, and 12 bases lay in between. The CDR3 is made up of 11 amino acids. The CDR3 DNA reads TGTGCCAGCGGATGGGGCGGAGAGCAGTTCTTC. Its protein product is CASGWGGEQFF.

This sequence joins TRBV25-1 and TRBJ2-7, with D possibly TRBD2 on 7 matching bases. V shed 1 base and J shed 6 bases, with 13 bases lying between them. The CDR3 contains 14 residues. Germline assignment: CDR1 MGHDK and CDR2 SYGVNS. The CDR3 reads CASSESRGAREQYF. The CDR3 DNA follows: TGTGCCAGCAGTGAATCTCGGGGGGCTCGCGAGCAGTACTTC.

The sample holds many counts of this clonotype. V and J are TRBV3-1 and TRBJ2-3; the D is unclear. There are 12 residues in the CDR3. V lost 4 bases and J 2 bases, leaving 4 bases between the germline ends. CDR1 is LGHDT and CDR2 is YNNKEL in the germline V gene (reference sequence). The CDR3, as DNA: TGTGCCAGCAGCCCCCACACAGATACGCAGTATTTT. It translates to CASSPHTDTQYF.

This clonotype was counted many times. This sequence joins TRBV29-1 and TRBJ2-6; D is uncertain. CDR3 size: 13 residues. In germline, CDR1 is SQVTM, CDR2 ANQGSEA. Trimming removed 0 bases at V and 4 bases at J, with 4 bases between. The CDR3 DNA follows: TGCAGCGTTGAAGATTCCGGGGCCAACGTCCTGACTTTC. Protein: CSVEDSGANVLTF.

The chain carries TRBV6-2 or TRBV6-3 and TRBJ2-1; D perhaps matches TRBD2 (5 bases). This CDR3 has 14 amino acids. The ends were cut back, 6 bases at V and 9 bases at J, with 18 bases in the middle. Germline lookup yields CDR1 MNHEY and CDR2 SVGEGT. The CDR3: CASSSLSEGAEQFF. In DNA, the CDR3 is TGTGCCAGCAGCTCCCTCTCAGAGGGCGCTGAGCAGTTCTTC.

This chain links TRBV5-6 with TRBJ2-3; maybe TRBD2 (6 bases). The CDR3 has 17 amino acids. Trimming shortened V by 1 base and J by 5 bases, and 20 bases separated the two germline ends. Per the germline V gene, CDR1 is SGHDT and CDR2 is YYEEEE. The DNA of the CDR3 is TGTGCCAGCAGCTTGTTTCTTAGCGGAGAAACTCAAGATACGCAGTATTTT. It is translated as CASSLFLSGETQDTQYF.